This T cell receptor beta chain was obtained from a study of T cell clonotyping in hematopoietic cell transplantation (dated by TCRdb to the early 2020s). With regard to the full study: The study collected roughly 150 blood samples from approximately 40 consecutive transplant recipients and their related donors. Patient recruitment ran from 2015 to January 2017, and follow-up continued until late 2020 or death.

According to the germline V gene, CDR1 reads SGHDN and CDR2 reads FVKESK. CDR3 length: 13 amino acids, cysteine to phenylalanine. CDR3 DNA is the only sequence kept; it has 39 bases, read in frame from the first base. V trim: 2 bases; J trim: 11 bases; unmatched bases: 9. In its sample, this clone was seen a few times. Its antigen has not been determined. No much larger clone is present one base from it, and per-base qualities are unavailable. The immunoSEQ assay, a bias-controlled multiplex PCR with V- and J-specific primers, was used to amplify TCR beta CDR3 regions from genomic DNA. A second PCR step added a proprietary barcode and Illumina adapter sequences to the CDR3 amplicons. An Illumina MiSeq instrument was used to sequence the CDR3 libraries. The source study handled its data this way. Export and quality control were handled in immunoSEQ Analyzer 3.0, while downstream analyses relied on R Bioconductor and Immunarch. Only productive rearrangements within the normalized downsampled data set were used in the calculation of repertoire metrics. Clonotypes larger than 5 templates in the normalized cohort were defined as pathologically expanded. The Inverse Simpson Index served as the measure of repertoire diversity. The non-normalized data set was used for CMV-specificity analyses so that all clonotypes could be captured. TCRdb re-hosts the immuneACCESS table, in-frame sequences only. Its copies lack some clones; in the studies checked, an unresolved V gene accounts for under half of them, and the cause for the rest is not known. From that table come the V and J calls and clone size; the DNA was used to work out D and trimming. Across this sample there are some 4,400 clones, with 77% seen only once. 27% of the sample goes to the ten largest clones.

The time point label, read with the paper, signifies: 100 days after allo-HCT. Blood samples were obtained from recipients approximately 28 days before transplant and at days 30, 100 and 180 after transplant. Nuclei Lysis Solution was used to extract genomic DNA from fresh or cryopreserved unfractionated peripheral blood mononuclear cells. Paper-wide results and their limitations: Just a small fraction of recipient repertoires overlapped with donor repertoires, and more than 97% appeared de novo at the given depth. The sample size was limited, and CD4 and CD8 repertoire contributions could not be separated because cells were not sorted. Donor and pretransplant recipient Inverse Simpson Index values predicted broader posttransplant TCR repertoire diversity. A decrease in recipient TCR diversity was observed after transplant, and a progressive increase in pathologically expanded clonotypes was seen from day 30 to day 180.

The sequence came from a female patient aged 45-60 years who had an allogeneic stem cell transplant from an unrelated donor, so the T cells may come from the graft donor. Some clones in this sample may be carry-over from other donors' samples. Source: peripheral blood mononuclear cells, taken 100 days after allogeneic stem cell transplant. Recombination connected TRBV14 to TRBJ2-7; TRBD2 aligns with 7 central bases. The CDR3 reads as follows: CASSQSPGGFEYF. Read as DNA, the sequence is TGTGCCAGCAGCCAATCTCCGGGGGGATTCGAGTACTTC. Extended through the reference TRBV14 and TRBJ2-7 proteins, this CDR3 yields the full variable domain: EAGVTQFPSHSVIEKGQTVTLRCDPISGHDNLYWYRRVMGKEIKFLLHFVKESKQDESGMPNNRFLAERTGGTYSTLKVQPAELEDSGVYFCASSQSPGGFEYFGPGTRLTVT.